There are a few counts of the clone carrying this TCR beta chain. This entry is derived from a study of blood T cell repertoires in COVID-19. Study background: Samples representing acute and convalescent COVID-19 were sourced from the United States, Italy and Spain.

The CDR3 extends over 14 amino acids. Germline-derived CDR1 and CDR2 are LNHDA and SQIVND (reference sequence). Germline trimming cut 7 bases from V and 7 bases from J; bases unmatched to any gene: 7. The repertoire was sequenced with immunoSEQ multiplex PCR; TCRdb's copy has only in-frame clones and lacks some. The profile covers roughly 240,000 clones, with around four fifths appearing a single time and around 4.5% taken by the ten largest. The sequence derives from a man aged 55 to 69 who had recovered from COVID-19. Sequencing was done on a sample of peripheral blood. The gene calls are TRBV19 and TRBJ1-4; TRBD1 matches at 9 bases. DNA for the CDR3: TGTGCCAGTACGGGTTGGGACAGGGCTGAAAAACTGTTTTTT. Its protein product is CASTGWDRAEKLFF. Using reference TRBV19 and TRBJ1-4 for the parts outside the CDR3, the full variable domain is DGGITQSPKYLFRKEGQNVTLSCEQNLNHDAMYWYRQDPGQGLRLIYYSQIVNDFQKGDIAEGYSVSREKKESFPLTVTSAQKNPTAFYLCASTGWDRAEKLFFGSGTQLSVL.